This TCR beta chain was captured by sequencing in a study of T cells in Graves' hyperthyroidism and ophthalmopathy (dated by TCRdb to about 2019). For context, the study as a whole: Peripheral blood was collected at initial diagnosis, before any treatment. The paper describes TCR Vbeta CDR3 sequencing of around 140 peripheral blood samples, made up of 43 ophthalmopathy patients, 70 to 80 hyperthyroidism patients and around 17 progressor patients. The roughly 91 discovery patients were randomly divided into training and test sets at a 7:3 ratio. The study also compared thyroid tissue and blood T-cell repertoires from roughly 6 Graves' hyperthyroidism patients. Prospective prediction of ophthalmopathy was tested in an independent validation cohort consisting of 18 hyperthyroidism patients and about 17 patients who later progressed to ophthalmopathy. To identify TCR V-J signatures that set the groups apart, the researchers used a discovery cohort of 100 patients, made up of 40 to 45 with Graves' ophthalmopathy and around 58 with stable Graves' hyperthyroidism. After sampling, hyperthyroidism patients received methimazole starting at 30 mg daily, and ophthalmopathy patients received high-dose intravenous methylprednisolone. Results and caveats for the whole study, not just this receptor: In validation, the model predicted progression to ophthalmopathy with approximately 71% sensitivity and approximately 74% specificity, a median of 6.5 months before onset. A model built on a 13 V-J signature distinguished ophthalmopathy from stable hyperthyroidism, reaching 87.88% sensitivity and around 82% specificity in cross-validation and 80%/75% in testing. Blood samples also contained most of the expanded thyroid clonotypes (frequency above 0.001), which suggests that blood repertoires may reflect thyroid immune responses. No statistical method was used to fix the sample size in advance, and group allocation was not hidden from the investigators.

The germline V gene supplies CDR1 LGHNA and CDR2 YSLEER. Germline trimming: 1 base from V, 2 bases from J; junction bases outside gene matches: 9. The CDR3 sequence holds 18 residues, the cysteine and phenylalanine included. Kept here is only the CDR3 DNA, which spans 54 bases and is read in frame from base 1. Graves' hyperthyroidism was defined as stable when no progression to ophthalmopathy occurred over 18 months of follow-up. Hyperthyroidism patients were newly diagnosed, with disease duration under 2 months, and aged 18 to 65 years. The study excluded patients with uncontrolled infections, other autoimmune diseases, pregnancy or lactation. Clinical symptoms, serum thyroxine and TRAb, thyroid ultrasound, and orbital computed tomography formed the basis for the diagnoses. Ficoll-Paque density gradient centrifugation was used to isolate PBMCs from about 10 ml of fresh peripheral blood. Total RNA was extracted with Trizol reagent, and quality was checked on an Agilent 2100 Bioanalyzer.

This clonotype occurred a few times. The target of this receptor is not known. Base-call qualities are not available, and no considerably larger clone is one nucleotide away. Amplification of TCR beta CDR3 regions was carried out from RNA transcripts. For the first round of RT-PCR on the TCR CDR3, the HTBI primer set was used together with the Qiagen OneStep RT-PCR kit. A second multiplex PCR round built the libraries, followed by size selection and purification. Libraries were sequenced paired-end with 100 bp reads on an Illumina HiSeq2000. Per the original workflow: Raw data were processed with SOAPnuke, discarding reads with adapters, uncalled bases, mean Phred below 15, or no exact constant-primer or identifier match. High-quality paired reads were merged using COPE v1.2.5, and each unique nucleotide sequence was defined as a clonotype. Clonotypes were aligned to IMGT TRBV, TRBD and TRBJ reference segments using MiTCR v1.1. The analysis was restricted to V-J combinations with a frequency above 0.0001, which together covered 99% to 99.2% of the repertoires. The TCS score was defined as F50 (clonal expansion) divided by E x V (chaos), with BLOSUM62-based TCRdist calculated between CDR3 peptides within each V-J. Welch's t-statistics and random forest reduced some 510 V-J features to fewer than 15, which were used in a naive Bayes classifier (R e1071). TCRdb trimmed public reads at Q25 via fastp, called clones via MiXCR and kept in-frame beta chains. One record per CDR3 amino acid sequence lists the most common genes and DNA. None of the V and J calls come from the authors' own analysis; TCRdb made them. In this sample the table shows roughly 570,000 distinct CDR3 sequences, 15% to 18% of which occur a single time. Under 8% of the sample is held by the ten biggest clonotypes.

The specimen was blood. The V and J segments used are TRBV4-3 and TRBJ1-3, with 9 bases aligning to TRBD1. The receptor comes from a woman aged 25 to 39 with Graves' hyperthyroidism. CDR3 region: CASSQGNTGGAAGNTIYF. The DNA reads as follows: TGCGCCAGCAGCCAAGGGAATACAGGGGGCGCAGCTGGAAACACCATATATTTT.